The present entry profiles one T cell receptor (beta chain) with its context. The ends were cut back, 5 bases at V and 7 bases at J, with 9 bases in the middle. This CDR3 has 11 residues. CDR1 DFQATT and CDR2 SNEGSKA come from the germline V gene (reference sequence). This sample was taken from a study of Tregs in tolerant kidney transplant recipients. The table came from immunoSEQ multiplex PCR; TCRdb's copy has only in-frame clones and leaves some out. The table includes tens of thousands of clones, around 88% detected once. The receptor's source is a human donor in good health. The J gene is TRBJ2-1, the V gene TRBV20-1; D is unresolved. Specimen: CD4+ T cells from blood. This CDR3 is CSARLRNEQFF. The CDR3 DNA sequence: TGCAGTGCTCGACTCCGGAATGAGCAGTTCTTC.